One sample yielded the 17 T cell receptor beta chains listed below, sequenced in a study of T cells in Graves' hyperthyroidism and ophthalmopathy. RNA transcripts served as the template for amplifying TCR beta CDR3 regions. The HTBI primer set was used in a first-round RT-PCR of the TCR CDR3. From the multiplex PCR reads, TCRdb called clonotypes with MiXCR, one entry per CDR3 protein. The sample yields hundreds of thousands of distinct CDR3 sequences, less than 25% seen once. Sequenced material: blood. Receptors originate from a man aged 30 to 45 with Graves' ophthalmopathy.

This clonotype has at least ten counts. The chain has TRBV2 and TRBJ2-7, with 12 bases aligning to TRBD2. The CDR3 is made up of 18 amino acids. The V gene's germline CDR1 is SNHLY and CDR2 FYNNEI. Trimming took 0 bases from V and 2 from J; bases not matched to a gene: 8. The DNA for the CDR3 is TGTGCCAGCAGTGAAGCGGTACTAACTAGCGGGGGGACCTACGAGCAGTACTTC. This encodes CASSEAVLTSGGTYEQYF.

The DNA for the CDR3 is TGTGCCAGCAGAGACGGGACTGGCTTCACCGGGGAGCTGTTTTTT. Protein: CASRDGTGFTGELFF. The V gene is TRBV11-2, the J gene TRBJ2-2, with D maybe TRBD2 (6 bases). The CDR3 runs to 15 residues. The ends were cut back, 6 bases at V and 4 bases at J, with 15 bases in the middle. Germline V gives CDR1 SGHAT, CDR2 FQNNGV.

A few counts support this clonotype. The rearrangement joins TRBV6-9 to TRBJ1-3; the D gene is possibly TRBD1 (5 bases). CDR3 length: 18 amino acids. The germline V and J ends were trimmed by 3 bases and 0 bases, with 18 bases remaining between them. CDR1 MNHGY and CDR2 SVAAGI come from the germline V gene. The CDR3 DNA is TGTGCCAGCAGTTACACACCTCCGGGACCGAGCTCTGGAAACACCATATATTTT. This gives the protein CASSYTPPGPSSGNTIYF.

This clonotype was seen ten or more times. The chain is built from TRBV28 and TRBJ2-7; 7 bases are a match to TRBD1. CDR3 length equals 14 residues. After removal of 5 bases from V and 3 bases from J, the junction contained 7 bases not matched to a gene. Germline CDR1 and CDR2: MDHEN and SYDVKM. DNA of the CDR3: TGTGCCAGCAGTATCGACAGGGCGAGCTACGAGCAGTACTTC. Residues: CASSIDRASYEQYF.

The V call is TRBV7-9, the J call TRBJ2-7; 10 nucleotides align to TRBD1. This CDR3 comprises 15 residues. Trimming took 5 bases from V and 7 from J; bases not matched to a gene: 11. The germline V gene has CDR1 SEHNR and CDR2 FQNEAQ (reference sequence). As DNA, the CDR3 is TGTGCCAGCAGCAAGCAGACAGGGGGCTTCGGGGAGCAGTACTTC. Its protein is CASSKQTGGFGEQYF.

In this sample, this clonotype turned up a few times. The V gene is TRBV11-2, the J gene TRBJ2-7, with a weak D call TRBD2 (5 bases). The CDR3 loop spans 11 amino acids. V lost 5 bases and J 10 bases, leaving 12 bases between the germline ends. Looked up from germline, CDR1 is SGHAT and CDR2 is FQNNGV. The CDR3 region is CASSPGLEQYF. The CDR3 bases are TGTGCCAGCAGCCCCGGACTGGAACAGTACTTC.

The DNA of the CDR3 is TGTGCCAGCAGTTCCGGCTGGGAGACCCAGTACTTC. This gives the protein CASSSGWETQYF. The chain uses TRBV7-2 and TRBJ2-5; D not certain. Germline values: CDR1 SGHTA, CDR2 FQGNSA. Deletions cut 6 bases from V and 5 bases from J, with 10 bases between. The CDR3 loop spans 12 amino acids.

The chain employs TRBV5-1 and TRBJ1-2, with TRBD1 matching 7 bases. Looked up from germline, CDR1 is SGHRS and CDR2 is YFSETQ. V was pared by 3 bases and J by 8 bases, with 10 bases of the junction left unmatched. The CDR3 length is 14 residues. CDR3 region: CASSSSPRQGGYTF. The CDR3 DNA reads as TGCGCCAGCAGCTCGTCCCCACGACAGGGAGGCTACACCTTC. The full variable domain, in which reference TRBV5-1 and TRBJ1-2 provide the parts outside the CDR3, is KAGVTQTPRYLIKTRGQQVTLSCSPISGHRSVSWYQQTPGQGLQFLFEYFSETQRNKGNFPGRFSGRQFSNSRSEMNVSTLELGDSALYLCASSSSPRQGGYTFGSGTRLTVV.

The table lists this clonotype with a few counts. This rearrangement joins TRBV7-9 to TRBJ1-4; D ambiguous. The germline V and J ends were trimmed by 1 base and 0 bases, with 9 bases remaining between them. This CDR3 has 16 amino acids. Germline V gives CDR1 SEHNR, CDR2 FQNEAQ (reference sequence). CDR3 sequence: CASSLGAAATNEKLFF. In DNA, the CDR3 is TGTGCCAGCAGCTTAGGGGCGGCTGCAACTAATGAAAAACTGTTTTTT.

This clonotype came up a few times. The chain uses TRBV30 and TRBJ1-6; maybe TRBD1 (5 bases). V was shortened by 3 bases and J by 8 bases, with 14 bases between the two germline ends. Germline loops: CDR1 GTSNPN, CDR2 SVGIG (reference sequence). CDR3 length equals 14 residues. The CDR3 loop reads CAWRVLTADSPLHF. CDR3 coding DNA: TGTGCCTGGAGAGTTTTGACAGCAGATTCACCCCTCCACTTT.

The chain has TRBV15 and TRBJ2-5, with 9 nucleotides matching TRBD1. The junction had 12 bases not matched to a gene; V was cut back by 4 bases and J by 6 bases. The length of the CDR3 is 16 residues. Germline V gene sequence: CDR1 LNHNV, CDR2 YYDKDF (reference sequence). The chain's CDR3 is CATSTVLTGGGKTQYF. In DNA, the CDR3 is TGTGCCACCAGCACAGTATTAACAGGGGGCGGGAAGACCCAGTACTTC. Drawing the rest from reference TRBV15 and TRBJ2-5, the complete variable domain is DAMVIQNPRYQVTQFGKPVTLSCSQTLNHNVMYWYQQKSSQAPKLLFHYYDKDFNNEADTPDNFQSRRPNTSFCFLDIRSPGLGDTAMYLCATSTVLTGGGKTQYFGPGTRLLVL.

This CDR3 is CASSPREDSPLHF. The CDR3 DNA follows: TGTGCCAGCAGCCCCCGGGAGGATTCACCCCTCCACTTT. The chain employs TRBV7-2 and TRBJ1-6; no clear D. Trimming shortened V by 5 bases and J by 8 bases, and 10 bases separated the two germline ends. CDR3 length equals 13 residues. The V gene's germline CDR1 is SGHTA and CDR2 FQGNSA.

This clonotype was recorded many times. The genes are TRBV12-3 or TRBV12-4 and TRBJ2-7; 9 bases line up with TRBD1. The CDR3 is made up of 15 amino acids. Trimming took 4 bases from V and 0 from J; bases not matched to a gene: 4. Written as DNA, the CDR3 is TGTGCCAGCAGTTCCCGGACAGGGGTCTCCTACGAGCAGTACTTC. Translation gives CASSSRTGVSYEQYF.

There are many counts of this clonotype. The V gene is TRBV28, the J gene TRBJ1-1; TRBD1 matches at 11 bases. After removal of 5 bases from V and 5 bases from J, the junction contained 7 bases not matched to a gene. The length of the CDR3 is 15 residues. CDR1 and CDR2 from the germline V gene are MDHEN and SYDVKM. CDR3 in amino acids: CASSHRTGGETEAFF. The CDR3, as DNA: TGTGCCAGCAGTCACAGGACAGGGGGCGAAACTGAAGCTTTCTTT.

The chain links TRBV30 to TRBJ2-2; 7 bases match TRBD2. The CDR3 has 14 residues. CDR1 and CDR2 from the germline V gene are GTSNPN and SVGIG (reference sequence). V lost 0 bases to trimming and J lost 8 bases; unmatched junction nucleotides: 6. CDR3 bases: TGTGCCTGGAGTGTAGGACTAGTAATAGGGGAGCTGTTTTTT. Translation: CAWSVGLVIGELFF.

The chain uses TRBV14 and TRBJ2-7, with D unresolved. The V gene's germline CDR1 is SGHDN and CDR2 FVKESK. The CDR3 spans 13 residues. V lost 0 bases to trimming and J lost 5 bases, with 8 bases between them. The CDR3 protein is CASSQEIGDEQYF. CDR3 DNA: TGTGCCAGCAGCCAAGAGATAGGAGACGAGCAGTACTTC.

In this sample, this clonotype turned up many times. The chain is built from TRBV11-2 and TRBJ2-1; 14 nucleotides align to TRBD2. The V gene's germline CDR1 is SGHAT and CDR2 FQNNGV. V lost 1 base, J lost 7 bases, and 3 bases stayed unmatched. This CDR3 has 16 amino acids. Here the CDR3 reads CASSLVGTSGSNEQFF. CDR3 sequence (DNA): TGTGCCAGCAGCTTAGTAGGGACTAGCGGGAGTAATGAGCAGTTCTTC.